Listed below are T cell receptor beta chains from one sample, sequenced in a study of beta chain features in type 1 diabetes. Method: immunoSEQ multiplex PCR; TCRdb's copy keeps in-frame clones and lacks some. The table lists under 300,000 clones, around 26% of them singletons, with 4% in the top ten. Input material: central memory CD4+ T cells from blood. The receptors derive from a man aged 25-45 years in good health. Each CDR3 is given with its conserved first and last residue. Fields, in order: clone size, D gene, V gene, J gene, CDR3 protein, CDR3 DNA. The D gene is left open where the match is weak. Clone sizes are given selectively: once, few, many, or a class where the clone is expanded.

>.|.|TRBV7-9|TRBJ1-1
CAFIGGSSNTEAFF
TGTGCCTTTATAGGAGGGTCATCCAACACTGAAGCTTTCTTT
>.|TRBD2|TRBV10-2|TRBJ2-1
CASSEQREAYNEQFF
TGCGCCAGCAGTGAGCAGCGGGAGGCCTACAATGAGCAGTTCTTC
>.|.|TRBV5-1|TRBJ1-1
CASSVAGGKNTEAFF
TGCGCCAGCAGCGTAGCGGGAGGCAAGAACACTGAAGCTTTCTTT
>few|.|TRBV30|TRBJ2-5
CAWSGRETQYF
TGTGCCTGGAGTGGGAGGGAGACCCAGTACTTC
>.|.|TRBV4-1|TRBJ1-6
CASSQVFNSDNSPLHF
TGCGCCAGCAGCCAAGTATTTAACAGTGATAATTCACCCCTCCACTTT
>.|.|TRBV20-1|TRBJ1-1
CSARDEAEAFF
TGCAGTGCTAGAGATGAAGCAGAAGCTTTCTTT
>.|.|TRBV25-1|TRBJ2-7
CASSDRGYEQYF
TGTGCCAGCAGTGACAGGGGATACGAGCAGTACTTC
>.|TRBD1|TRBV4-3|TRBJ1-1
CASSQGDRSNTEAFF
TGCGCCAGCAGCCAAGGGGACAGGTCGAACACTGAAGCTTTCTTT
>few|TRBD1|TRBV15|TRBJ2-5
CATSPAVQGAWETQYF
TGTGCCACCAGCCCCGCCGTCCAGGGGGCTTGGGAGACCCAGTACTTC
>few|TRBD2|TRBV5-4|TRBJ2-1
CASSPGVAGGPGEQFF
TGTGCCAGCAGCCCTGGAGTAGCGGGAGGGCCAGGTGAGCAGTTCTTC
>few|.|TRBV29-1|TRBJ2-7
CSVGAGNLYEQYF
TGCAGCGTGGGGGCAGGGAACTTATACGAGCAGTACTTC
>.|TRBD2|TRBV18|TRBJ2-2
CASSLTSVVAGELFF
TGTGCCAGCTCACTAACTAGCGTGGTTGCCGGGGAGCTGTTTTTT
>.|.|TRBV7-2|TRBJ2-5
CASTLSGRYQGGQYF
TGTGCCAGCACCCTTAGCGGGCGCTACCAGGGGGGCCAGTACTTC
>few|TRBD2|TRBV5-1|TRBJ2-7
CASRLAGGVYEQYF
TGCGCCAGCAGGTTAGCGGGAGGAGTCTACGAGCAGTACTTC
>.|TRBD2|TRBV18|TRBJ2-1
CASKSWGTSGSSYNEQFF
TGTGCCAGCAAGAGTTGGGGGACTAGCGGAAGCTCCTACAATGAGCAGTTCTTC
>few|TRBD2|TRBV4-1|TRBJ2-1
CASSQDSGGAYNEQFF
TGCGCCAGCAGCCAAGATAGCGGGGGGGCTTACAATGAGCAGTTCTTC
>.|.|TRBV5-1|TRBJ1-6
CASSLEADSPLHF
TGCGCCAGCAGCTTGGAAGCGGATTCACCCCTCCACTTT
>.|.|TRBV4-3|TRBJ2-7
CASSQDLAGQSYEQYF
TGCGCCAGCAGCCAAGATCTAGCCGGACAGAGCTACGAGCAGTACTTC
>few|.|TRBV15|TRBJ2-7
CATSRDVMVKFPLEQYF
TGTGCCACCAGCAGAGATGTAATGGTTAAATTCCCCCTCGAGCAGTACTTC
>.|.|TRBV29-1|TRBJ2-7
CSVALRTANEQYF
TGCAGCGTTGCCCTCCGGACGGCAAACGAGCAGTACTTC
>many|.|TRBV10-3|TRBJ2-7
CAISPGSNQYEQYF
TGTGCCATCTCACCTGGTTCGAATCAATACGAGCAGTACTTC
>few|.|TRBV30|TRBJ2-3
CAWSVAVGNTQYF
TGTGCCTGGAGTGTGGCGGTGGGGAATACGCAGTATTTT
>.|TRBD1|TRBV13|TRBJ2-3
CASSQDDRGDTQYF
TGCGCCAGCAGCCAAGACGACAGGGGAGATACGCAGTATTTT
>.|.|TRBV7-6|TRBJ2-1
CASSLVPGGSSYNEQFF
TGTGCCAGCAGCTTAGTCCCAGGCGGATCCTCCTACAATGAGCAGTTCTTC
>few|.|TRBV15|TRBJ2-7
CATSRGDSDEQYF
TGTGCCACCAGCAGGGGGGACTCCGACGAGCAGTACTTC
>once|TRBD2|TRBV29-1|TRBJ2-2
CSTLAGGTGELFF
TGCAGCACCCTAGCGGGGGGCACCGGGGAGCTGTTTTTT
>.|.|TRBV28|TRBJ2-3
CASDGLGRNTQYF
TGTGCCAGCGACGGACTGGGAAGGAATACGCAGTATTTT
>many|TRBD2|TRBV11-2|TRBJ2-1
CASSLRLAGIYNEQFF
TGTGCCAGCAGCCTTAGACTAGCGGGGATCTACAATGAGCAGTTCTTC
>few|TRBD2|TRBV11-2|TRBJ2-3
CASSLDPSRGATDTQYF
TGTGCCAGCAGCTTAGACCCCTCGCGGGGGGCAACAGATACGCAGTATTTT
>.|.|TRBV7-9|TRBJ2-3
CASSEFGGGRTRTDTQYF
TGTGCCAGCAGCGAATTTGGTGGGGGCAGGACCCGCACAGATACGCAGTATTTT
>.|TRBD2|TRBV28|TRBJ2-1
CASSSLAGGVNEQFF
TGTGCCAGCAGTTCACTAGCGGGAGGCGTCAATGAGCAGTTCTTC
>.|.|TRBV7-2|TRBJ2-3
CASSLAAGRRTDTQYF
TGTGCCAGCAGCTTAGCGGCGGGACGGCGCACAGATACGCAGTATTTT
>few|.|TRBV28|TRBJ2-2
CASDGTTGELFF
TGTGCCAGCGATGGGACCACCGGGGAGCTGTTTTTT
>.|.|TRBV20-1|TRBJ1-1
CSARNTEAFF
TGCAGTGCTAGAAACACTGAAGCTTTCTTT
>.|.|TRBV29-1|TRBJ2-7
CSVQRETWSEQYF
TGCAGCGTCCAACGGGAGACCTGGAGCGAGCAGTACTTC
>.|.|TRBV5-4|TRBJ2-5
CASSLGSKGAGQETQYF
TGTGCCAGCAGCTTGGGGTCGAAGGGCGCAGGACAAGAGACCCAGTACTTC
>.|.|TRBV5-1|TRBJ2-2
CASSPEGNTGELFF
TGCGCCAGCAGCCCGGAGGGGAACACCGGGGAGCTGTTTTTT
>.|TRBD1|TRBV28|TRBJ2-2
CASSSTGQGVPGELFF
TGTGCCAGCAGTTCCACGGGACAGGGGGTCCCCGGGGAGCTGTTTTTT
>.|.|TRBV29-1|TRBJ2-5
CSVEGMAGHQETQYF
TGCAGCGTTGAAGGGATGGCGGGACACCAAGAGACCCAGTACTTC
>.|TRBD2|TRBV7-2|TRBJ2-1
CASSQSGNPYNEQFF
TGTGCCAGCAGCCAGAGCGGGAACCCCTACAATGAGCAGTTCTTC
>.|.|TRBV29-1|TRBJ1-5
CSVLSDGSQPQHF
TGCAGCGTTCTATCTGACGGGAGTCAGCCCCAGCATTTT
>few|.|TRBV7-9|TRBJ1-1
CASSSNPGSKNTEAFF
TGTGCCAGCAGCTCAAATCCGGGGAGTAAGAACACTGAAGCTTTCTTT
>.|TRBD1|TRBV6-1|TRBJ1-6
CASSELRQGVNSPLHF
TGTGCCAGCAGTGAACTACGACAGGGGGTTAATTCACCCCTCCACTTT
>.|.|TRBV5-4|TRBJ2-5
CASSRRRDGETQYF
TGTGCCAGCAGCCGCCGGAGGGACGGCGAGACCCAGTACTTC
>.|.|TRBV27|TRBJ1-5
CATGSGKGNQPQHF
TGTGCCACCGGCTCTGGGAAGGGCAATCAGCCCCAGCATTTT
>.|.|TRBV5-1|TRBJ1-5
CASSLVVDQPQHF
TGCGCCAGCAGCTTGGTCGTGGATCAGCCCCAGCATTTT
>.|TRBD1|TRBV6-5|TRBJ2-3
CASSLTGGGADTQYF
TGTGCCAGCAGTCTGACAGGGGGTGGGGCAGATACGCAGTATTTT
>.|.|TRBV9|TRBJ2-1
CASSVRAAANNEQFF
TGTGCCAGCAGCGTACGGGCTGCCGCAAACAATGAGCAGTTCTTC
>.|TRBD1|TRBV5-1|TRBJ2-1
CASSSGQGWANEQFF
TGCGCCAGCAGCTCCGGACAGGGTTGGGCGAATGAGCAGTTCTTC
>many|.|TRBV7-9|TRBJ2-2
CASSYPRTAGELFF
TGTGCCAGCAGCTACCCGCGGACGGCCGGGGAGCTGTTTTTT
>few|TRBD1|TRBV11-2|TRBJ2-7
CASSLSRDRGGYEQYF
TGTGCCAGCAGCTTATCCCGGGACAGGGGAGGGTACGAGCAGTACTTC
>few|.|TRBV9|TRBJ2-5
CASSVGVAQETQYF
TGTGCCAGCAGCGTTGGAGTAGCCCAAGAGACCCAGTACTTC
>.|.|TRBV5-1|TRBJ2-3
CASSLDSVSTDTQYF
TGCGCCAGCAGCTTGGATTCGGTTAGCACAGATACGCAGTATTTT
>few|TRBD1|TRBV5-6|TRBJ1-2
CASTHAGGYGYTF
TGTGCCAGCACCCACGCAGGGGGCTATGGCTACACCTTC
>.|.|TRBV6-5|TRBJ1-2
CASSSGTFPLF
TGTGCCAGCAGTTCGGGGACCTTTCCCCTCTTC
>.|.|TRBV5-4|TRBJ1-1
CASSSSVGPGGYTEAFF
TGTGCCAGCAGCTCGTCGGTGGGCCCCGGGGGTTACACTGAAGCTTTCTTT
>few|TRBD1|TRBV6-1|TRBJ2-3
CASSATGAKGDTQYF
TGTGCCAGCAGTGCCACAGGGGCGAAAGGAGATACGCAGTATTTT
>.|TRBD1|TRBV28|TRBJ1-5
CASSWDRNSNQPQHF
TGTGCCAGCAGTTGGGACAGGAATAGCAATCAGCCCCAGCATTTT
>.|TRBD1|TRBV6-6|TRBJ2-5
CASSRTGRETQYF
TGTGCCAGCAGTAGGACAGGGAGGGAGACCCAGTACTTC
>.|.|TRBV5-6|TRBJ2-2
CASSGQANTGELFF
TGTGCCAGCAGCGGTCAGGCGAACACCGGGGAGCTGTTTTTT